These T cell receptor beta chains were read from a single sample in a study of blood T cell repertoires in COVID-19. TCRdb keeps only in-frame clones here, not all; method: immunoSEQ multiplex PCR. The sample gives approximately 120,000 clones, 70% to 90% of which show up once; about 20% is in the top ten. Material for sequencing was peripheral blood. The origin of the receptors is a woman aged 55-75 years with acute or convalescent COVID-19. The CDR3 runs from the conserved cysteine through the conserved F or W. D genes are given only for firm matches. Not every row has a clone size; where given, it reads once, few, many or a size class.

J gene: TRBJ1-3
clone size: -
D gene: -
V gene: TRBV5-1
CDR3 protein: CASSLAGYLVVWGNTIYF
CDR3 DNA: TGCGCCAGCAGCTTGGCAGGGTATCTAGTCGTGTGGGGAAACACCATATATTTT

J gene: TRBJ1-1
clone size: -
D gene: TRBD1
V gene: TRBV11-2
CDR3 protein: CASSLVTGGLYTEAFF
CDR3 DNA: TGTGCCAGCAGCTTAGTGACAGGGGGACTTTACACTGAAGCTTTCTTT

J gene: TRBJ2-1
clone size: -
D gene: TRBD2
V gene: TRBV7-9
CDR3 protein: CASSSILGLAGQFF
CDR3 DNA: TGTGCCAGCAGCTCCATCCTCGGATTAGCGGGTCAGTTCTTC

J gene: TRBJ2-3
clone size: -
D gene: TRBD2
V gene: TRBV6-5
CDR3 protein: CASTTGGTTDTQYF
CDR3 DNA: TGTGCCAGTACCACCGGGGGGACCACAGATACGCAGTATTTT

J gene: TRBJ1-5
clone size: -
D gene: -
V gene: TRBV5-8
CDR3 protein: CASSLVLVNQPQHF
CDR3 DNA: TGTGCCAGCAGCTTGGTATTAGTGAATCAGCCCCAGCATTTT

J gene: TRBJ2-7
clone size: -
D gene: -
V gene: TRBV19
CDR3 protein: CASSTSREQYF
CDR3 DNA: TGTGCCAGTAGTACCTCGAGGGAGCAGTACTTC

J gene: TRBJ2-2
clone size: once
D gene: -
V gene: TRBV6-6
CDR3 protein: CATSLLNTGELFF
CDR3 DNA: TGTGCCACCTCTCTTCTGAACACCGGGGAGCTGTTTTTT

J gene: TRBJ2-1
clone size: -
D gene: TRBD1
V gene: TRBV7-2
CDR3 protein: CASSPSGDRDLNRFF
CDR3 DNA: TGTGCCAGCAGCCCATCCGGGGACAGGGATCTTAATCGGTTCTTC

J gene: TRBJ1-2
clone size: -
D gene: TRBD1
V gene: TRBV3-1/TRBV3-2
CDR3 protein: CASSQGQGDGYTF
CDR3 DNA: TGTGCCAGCAGCCAGGGACAGGGGGATGGCTACACCTTC

J gene: TRBJ1-1
clone size: -
D gene: TRBD1
V gene: TRBV5-5
CDR3 protein: CASSPWTGGSTEAFF
CDR3 DNA: TGTGCCAGCAGCCCTTGGACAGGGGGTAGCACTGAAGCTTTCTTT

J gene: TRBJ2-2
clone size: medium-sized
D gene: TRBD1
V gene: TRBV5-6
CDR3 protein: CASSLGTGDTGELFF
CDR3 DNA: TGTGCCAGCAGCTTGGGGACAGGGGACACCGGGGAGCTGTTTTTT

J gene: TRBJ1-1
clone size: -
D gene: TRBD1
V gene: TRBV11-2
CDR3 protein: CASSSPGQGVSEAFF
CDR3 DNA: TGTGCCAGCAGCTCGCCGGGACAGGGGGTCTCTGAAGCTTTCTTT

J gene: TRBJ2-3
clone size: -
D gene: -
V gene: TRBV18
CDR3 protein: CASSPSSPDTQYF
CDR3 DNA: TGTGCCAGCTCACCGTCATCCCCAGATACGCAGTATTTT

J gene: TRBJ1-2
clone size: few
D gene: TRBD1
V gene: TRBV5-1
CDR3 protein: CASSLGQGTYGYTF
CDR3 DNA: TGCGCCAGCAGCTTGGGACAGGGGACATATGGCTACACCTTC

J gene: TRBJ1-1
clone size: -
D gene: -
V gene: TRBV18
CDR3 protein: CASSPGGAEVEAFF
CDR3 DNA: TGTGCCAGCTCACCAGGGGGCGCTGAGGTTGAAGCTTTCTTT

J gene: TRBJ1-3
clone size: -
D gene: -
V gene: TRBV7-2
CDR3 protein: CASSSRNTIYF
CDR3 DNA: TGTGCCAGCAGCTCCAGAAACACCATATATTTT

J gene: TRBJ1-1
clone size: -
D gene: TRBD1
V gene: TRBV7-9
CDR3 protein: CASDGTGGNTEAFF
CDR3 DNA: TGTGCCAGCGACGGGACAGGGGGGAACACTGAAGCTTTCTTT

J gene: TRBJ2-1
clone size: -
D gene: TRBD2
V gene: TRBV3-1/TRBV3-2
CDR3 protein: CASSQNPLAGNEQFF
CDR3 DNA: TGTGCCAGCAGCCAGAATCCCCTAGCGGGGAATGAGCAGTTCTTC

J gene: TRBJ1-6
clone size: -
D gene: -
V gene: TRBV4-1
CDR3 protein: CASSQSPNGRNSPLHF
CDR3 DNA: TGCGCCAGCAGCCAATCCCCTAACGGTCGAAATTCACCCCTCCACTTT

J gene: TRBJ2-1
clone size: -
D gene: TRBD2
V gene: TRBV7-9
CDR3 protein: CASSFQTSGFRIDEQFF
CDR3 DNA: TGTGCCAGCAGCTTCCAGACTAGCGGGTTTCGAATTGATGAGCAGTTCTTC

J gene: TRBJ2-1
clone size: -
D gene: TRBD2
V gene: TRBV9
CDR3 protein: CASSTGLAGINEQFF
CDR3 DNA: TGTGCCAGCAGCACGGGACTAGCGGGAATCAATGAGCAGTTCTTC

J gene: TRBJ2-7
clone size: once
D gene: TRBD2
V gene: TRBV10-3
CDR3 protein: CAISEGGTSYEQYF
CDR3 DNA: TGTGCCATCAGCGAGGGGGGGACTAGCTACGAGCAGTACTTC

J gene: TRBJ2-5
clone size: -
D gene: -
V gene: TRBV7-8
CDR3 protein: CASSLDPFTRGETQYF
CDR3 DNA: TGTGCCAGCAGCTTAGATCCCTTCACCCGAGGGGAGACCCAGTACTTC

J gene: TRBJ1-4
clone size: -
D gene: TRBD1
V gene: TRBV13
CDR3 protein: CASSRMTGLEKLFF
CDR3 DNA: TGTGCCAGCAGTCGGATGACAGGGCTTGAAAAACTGTTTTTT

J gene: TRBJ1-2
clone size: -
D gene: -
V gene: TRBV30
CDR3 protein: CAWKDGPGDYGYTF
CDR3 DNA: TGTGCCTGGAAAGACGGTCCCGGGGACTATGGCTACACCTTC

J gene: TRBJ2-2
clone size: -
D gene: -
V gene: TRBV27
CDR3 protein: CASSLAGVHGELFF
CDR3 DNA: TGTGCCAGCAGTTTGGCCGGGGTTCACGGGGAGCTGTTTTTT

J gene: TRBJ2-1
clone size: -
D gene: -
V gene: TRBV7-2
CDR3 protein: CASSLEAGQTYNEQFF
CDR3 DNA: TGTGCCAGCAGCTTAGAGGCGGGGCAGACCTACAATGAGCAGTTCTTC

J gene: TRBJ2-2
clone size: -
D gene: -
V gene: TRBV5-1
CDR3 protein: CASSSSWPGVTGELFF
CDR3 DNA: TGCGCCAGCAGCTCGTCGTGGCCAGGGGTCACCGGGGAGCTGTTTTTT

J gene: TRBJ2-5
clone size: once
D gene: -
V gene: TRBV6-1
CDR3 protein: CASSEMAYQETQYF
CDR3 DNA: TGTGCCAGCAGTGAAATGGCCTACCAAGAGACCCAGTACTTC

J gene: TRBJ2-5
clone size: once
D gene: -
V gene: TRBV28
CDR3 protein: CASSWNPTRAWQETQYF
CDR3 DNA: TGTGCCAGCAGTTGGAACCCGACTAGGGCCTGGCAAGAGACCCAGTACTTC

J gene: TRBJ2-7
clone size: -
D gene: -
V gene: TRBV18
CDR3 protein: CASSPPGHHEQYF
CDR3 DNA: TGTGCCAGCTCACCCCCAGGGCACCACGAGCAGTACTTC

J gene: TRBJ2-5
clone size: once
D gene: -
V gene: TRBV30
CDR3 protein: CAWSSLRLTEGETQYF
CDR3 DNA: TGTGCCTGGAGTAGCCTCAGGCTCACGGAGGGGGAGACCCAGTACTTC

J gene: TRBJ1-2
clone size: -
D gene: TRBD1
V gene: TRBV28
CDR3 protein: CASTTQGAFYGYTF
CDR3 DNA: TGTGCCAGCACTACTCAGGGGGCCTTCTATGGCTACACCTTC

J gene: TRBJ2-7
clone size: -
D gene: -
V gene: TRBV7-9
CDR3 protein: CASSLGATHRDEQYF
CDR3 DNA: TGTGCCAGCAGCTTAGGAGCCACCCACCGGGACGAGCAGTACTTC

J gene: TRBJ2-5
clone size: -
D gene: TRBD2
V gene: TRBV9
CDR3 protein: CASSPRTSGQETQYF
CDR3 DNA: TGTGCCAGCAGCCCCAGGACTAGCGGACAAGAGACCCAGTACTTC

J gene: TRBJ1-2
clone size: -
D gene: -
V gene: TRBV5-6
CDR3 protein: CASHSYRSRGYTF
CDR3 DNA: TGTGCCAGCCACTCGTACAGGTCGCGTGGCTACACCTTC

J gene: TRBJ2-5
clone size: once
D gene: -
V gene: TRBV5-4
CDR3 protein: CASTLRGGVQETQYF
CDR3 DNA: TGTGCCAGCACCCTAAGGGGGGGTGTACAAGAGACCCAGTACTTC

J gene: TRBJ1-1
clone size: -
D gene: -
V gene: TRBV28
CDR3 protein: CASSLQAENTEAFF
CDR3 DNA: TGTGCCAGCAGTTTACAGGCAGAGAACACTGAAGCTTTCTTT

J gene: TRBJ2-2
clone size: few
D gene: TRBD2
V gene: TRBV19
CDR3 protein: CASSKTSGSETGELFF
CDR3 DNA: TGTGCCAGTAGCAAGACTAGCGGGAGTGAAACCGGGGAGCTGTTTTTT

J gene: TRBJ2-1
clone size: -
D gene: -
V gene: TRBV27
CDR3 protein: CASSLPKGQWGNEQFF
CDR3 DNA: TGTGCCAGCAGTTTACCCAAAGGACAGTGGGGGAATGAGCAGTTCTTC

J gene: TRBJ2-3
clone size: -
D gene: -
V gene: TRBV5-1
CDR3 protein: CASSGGSSTDTQYF
CDR3 DNA: TGCGCCAGCAGCGGGGGGTCTAGCACAGATACGCAGTATTTT

J gene: TRBJ1-5
clone size: -
D gene: TRBD1
V gene: TRBV15
CDR3 protein: CATSRQGANQPQHF
CDR3 DNA: TGTGCCACCAGCAGACAGGGGGCGAATCAGCCCCAGCATTTT

J gene: TRBJ2-1
clone size: few
D gene: -
V gene: TRBV7-3
CDR3 protein: CASSQGRSSYNEQFF
CDR3 DNA: TGTGCCAGCAGCCAGGGGCGAAGCTCCTACAATGAGCAGTTCTTC